The present entry profiles one TCR beta chain with its context. The antigen is undetermined. One end of the junction fails to match germline, which may point to a read error. Germline-derived CDR1 and CDR2 are SGDLS and YYNGEE. The CDR3 spans 17 residues. A second roughly 7 to 11 cycle PCR used barcoded and J-beta primers. Per sample, CDR3-containing paired-end reads numbered at least 3 million. From the 5' RACE reads, TCRdb called clonotypes with MiXCR, one entry per CDR3 protein. This table holds 700,000 to 800,000 distinct CDR3 sequences, around 46% found once. The data were obtained in a study of blood T cells in healthy people across ages. Findings and limits, study-wide: Strong correlation existed between TCR beta diversity and naive T cell percentage. Long-lived and aged donors differed, with more naive CD4+ cells and higher diversity in the long-lived.

The TCR sequence derives from an older woman in good health. This chain links TRBV9 with TRBJ1-2; 9 bases align to TRBD1. Sequencing was done on a sample of blood. As DNA, the CDR3 is TGTGCCTGCAGGCCTGGTGCCGGGACAGGGAGTTCCTATGGCTACACCTTC. It translates to CACRPGAGTGSSYGYTF.